The clone carrying this T cell receptor beta chain was detected many times. Ten immunoSEQ deep assay plates were used to sequence unsorted PBMC DNA. Per the original data handling: ImmunoSEQ gave junction-only sequences without quality scores, so filtering differed. Assay used: immunoSEQ multiplex PCR; TCRdb lists only in-frame clones, some missing. Clone size and V and J calls were adopted from that table, with D and trimming inferred from the DNA. Seen here are about 520,000 clones, around 73% observed once, and the top ten hold more than 10%. This sample is part of a study of shared clonotypes between healthy human individuals. The V gene's germline CDR1 is SGHNT and CDR2 YYREEE (reference sequence). Trimming pared 0 bases from V and 4 bases from J, leaving 13 bases between. The CDR3 extends over 16 amino acids.

This TCR was sampled from a woman between 35 and 50 years old in good health. Some clones in this sample may be carry-over from other donors' samples. The sequencing input was PBMCs. The chain has TRBV5-4 and TRBJ2-2; the D gene is possibly TRBD2 (5 bases). The CDR3 sequence is CASSLDARRSTGELFF. The DNA for the CDR3 is TGTGCCAGCAGCTTGGACGCTAGGAGGAGCACCGGGGAGCTGTTTTTT.